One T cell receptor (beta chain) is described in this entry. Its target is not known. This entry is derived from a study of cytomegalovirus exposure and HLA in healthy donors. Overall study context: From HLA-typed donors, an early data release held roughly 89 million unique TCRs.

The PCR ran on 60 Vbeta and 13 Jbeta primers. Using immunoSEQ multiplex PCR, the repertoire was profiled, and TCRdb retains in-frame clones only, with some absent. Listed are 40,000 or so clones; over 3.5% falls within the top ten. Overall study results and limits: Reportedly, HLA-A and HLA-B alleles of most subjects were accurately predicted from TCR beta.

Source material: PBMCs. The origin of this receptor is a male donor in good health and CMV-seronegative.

The CDR3 region is CASSWVSGEQYF. The CDR3 DNA follows: TGTGCCAGCAGCTGGGTCTCGGGCGAGCAGTACTTC. This sequence joins TRBV5-6 and TRBJ2-7; D is undetermined. CDR1 and CDR2 from the germline V gene are SGHDT and YYEEEE. The CDR3 spans 12 residues. Trimming removed 3 bases at V and 6 bases at J, with 10 bases between.